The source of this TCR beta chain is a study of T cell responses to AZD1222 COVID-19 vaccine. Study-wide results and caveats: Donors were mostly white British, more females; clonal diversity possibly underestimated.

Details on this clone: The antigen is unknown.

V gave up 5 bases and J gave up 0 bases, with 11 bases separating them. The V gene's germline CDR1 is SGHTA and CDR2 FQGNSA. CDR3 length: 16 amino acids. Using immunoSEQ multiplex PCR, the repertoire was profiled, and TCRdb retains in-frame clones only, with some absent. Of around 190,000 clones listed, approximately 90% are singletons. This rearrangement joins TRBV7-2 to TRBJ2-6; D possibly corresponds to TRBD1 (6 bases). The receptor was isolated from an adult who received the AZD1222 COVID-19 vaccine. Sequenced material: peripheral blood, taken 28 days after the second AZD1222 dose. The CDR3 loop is CASSPRTVSGANVLTF. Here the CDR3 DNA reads TGTGCCAGCAGCCCACGGACAGTCTCTGGGGCCAACGTCCTGACTTTC.